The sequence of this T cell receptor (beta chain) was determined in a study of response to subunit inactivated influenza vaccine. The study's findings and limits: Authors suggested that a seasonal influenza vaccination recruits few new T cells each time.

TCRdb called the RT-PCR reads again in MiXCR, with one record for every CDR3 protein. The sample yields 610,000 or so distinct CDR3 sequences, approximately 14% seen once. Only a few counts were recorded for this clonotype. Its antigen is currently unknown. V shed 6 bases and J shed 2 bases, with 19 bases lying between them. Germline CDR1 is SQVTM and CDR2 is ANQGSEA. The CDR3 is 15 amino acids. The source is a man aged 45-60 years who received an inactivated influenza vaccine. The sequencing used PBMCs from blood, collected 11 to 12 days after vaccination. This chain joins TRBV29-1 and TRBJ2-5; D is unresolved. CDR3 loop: CSVRPPGRRQETQYF. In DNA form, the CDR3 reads TGCAGCGTGAGGCCCCCGGGCCGGCGACAAGAGACCCAGTACTTC.